These T cell receptor beta chains were read from a single sample in a study of cytomegalovirus exposure and HLA in healthy donors. Profiling relied on immunoSEQ multiplex PCR, and the TCRdb table lists in-frame clones only, not all of them. Here the sample spans 250,000 or so clones, roughly 84% being singletons. The sample consisted of PBMCs. The receptors come from a human donor in good health. Both conserved end residues are part of each CDR3. D genes are given only for firm matches. Part of the rows lack a size; the others show once, few, many or a class for expanded clones.

V,size,J,D,DNA,CDR3
TRBV4-3,-,TRBJ1-5,-,TGCGCCAGCAGCCAAGTACGGGAGGGGCCCCAGCATTTT,CASSQVREGPQHF
TRBV9,-,TRBJ1-1,-,TGTGCCAGCAGCGTAGACCGGGGGGCTTACACTGAAGCTTTCTTT,CASSVDRGAYTEAFF
TRBV7-2,-,TRBJ2-5,TRBD2,TGTGCCAGCAGCTTAGGACTAGCGGGAGTATCTGGAGAGACCCAGTACTTC,CASSLGLAGVSGETQYF
TRBV11-3,-,TRBJ2-5,TRBD2,TGTGCCAGCAGCCCCGGGACTAGCGGGAGCCCCCAAGAGACCCAGTACTTC,CASSPGTSGSPQETQYF
TRBV19,-,TRBJ2-1,TRBD2,TGTGCCAGTCTCCCCGCCGAGGGACTAGGAGTATACAATGAGCAGTTCTTC,CASLPAEGLGVYNEQFF
TRBV7-2,-,TRBJ2-7,-,TGTGCCAGCAGCCACAGCTCCTGGGCCGAGCAGTACTTC,CASSHSSWAEQYF
TRBV28,-,TRBJ1-5,-,TGTGCCAGCAGTTTGGGCTCCCCGGTTGGGCAGCCCCAGCATTTT,CASSLGSPVGQPQHF
TRBV4-2,-,TRBJ2-5,-,TGTGCCAGCAGCCAAGCGGGGAAAGAGACCCAGTACTTC,CASSQAGKETQYF
TRBV2,-,TRBJ2-3,TRBD2,TGTGCCAGCAAGTGGGCGGGAGGGGGCCCAGATACGCAGTATTTT,CASKWAGGGPDTQYF
TRBV15,-,TRBJ2-7,-,TGTGCCACCAGCAGAGGCGCAGGGAGGAGCTACGAGCAGTACTTC,CATSRGAGRSYEQYF
TRBV4-1,few,TRBJ2-7,TRBD1,TGCGCCAGCAGCCCCCGGGACAGACCCTACGAGCAGTACTTC,CASSPRDRPYEQYF
TRBV5-1,few,TRBJ2-7,TRBD1,TGCGCCAGCAGCTTGAGGCAGGGGGCCAACGAGCAGTACTTC,CASSLRQGANEQYF
TRBV7-6,-,TRBJ2-1,TRBD1,TGTGCCAGCAGCTTTTCCCGCGGACAGGGTTACAATGAGCAGTTCTTC,CASSFSRGQGYNEQFF
TRBV4-2,-,TRBJ2-2,-,TGTGCCAGCAGCCAAGATAAGAGTGGGGAGCTGTTTTTT,CASSQDKSGELFF
TRBV7-8,-,TRBJ2-6,-,TGTGCCAGCAGCTTAGTCGGGGCTGGGGCCAACGTCCTGACTTTC,CASSLVGAGANVLTF
TRBV27,-,TRBJ2-2,TRBD2,TGTGCCAGCAGAAGCGGGAGCGTCACCGGGGAGCTGTTTTTT,CASRSGSVTGELFF
TRBV6-1,-,TRBJ1-1,-,TGTGCCAGCAAGAGCCTCGCTACCCTGAACACTGAAGCTTTCTTT,CASKSLATLNTEAFF
TRBV5-4,-,TRBJ1-2,TRBD1,TGTGCCAGCAGCGCGGGGACAGGGGGAATTTTAAGAGGTGGCTACACCTTC,CASSAGTGGILRGGYTF
TRBV2,-,TRBJ1-2,-,TGTGCCAGCAGTGAAGCGCTCCAGAACTATGGCTACACCTTC,CASSEALQNYGYTF
TRBV7-2,-,TRBJ1-1,-,TGTGCCAGCAGTTATACCCGGACAACCAGAGTCAACACTGAAGCTTTCTTT,CASSYTRTTRVNTEAFF
TRBV19,-,TRBJ1-2,TRBD1,TGTGCCAGTAGTGCCCGTGGGACAGATGAAATTCTTAACTATGGCTACACCTTC,CASSARGTDEILNYGYTF
TRBV10-2,-,TRBJ2-7,-,TGCGCCAGCAGTGAGTGGGGAGACACCTTAACCCCCTACGAGCAGTACTTC,CASSEWGDTLTPYEQYF
TRBV2,few,TRBJ1-1,-,TGTGCCAGCAGTGAAGGCGGGAACACTGAAGCTTTCTTT,CASSEGGNTEAFF
TRBV6-5,once,TRBJ1-2,-,TGTGCCAGCAGCTATGATCCGTGGAACTATGGCTACACCTTC,CASSYDPWNYGYTF
TRBV28,-,TRBJ1-4,-,TGTGCCAGCAGACCCCAAGGGAAGGAGGATGAAAAACTGTTTTTT,CASRPQGKEDEKLFF
TRBV7-8,-,TRBJ2-1,TRBD2,TGTGCCAGCAGCTTAGGTGGGACTAGCGGAACGAATGAGCAGTTCTTC,CASSLGGTSGTNEQFF
TRBV27,-,TRBJ1-2,TRBD1,TGTGCCAGCAGTTTAATGGACAGGGGCTATGGCTACACCTTC,CASSLMDRGYGYTF
TRBV19,-,TRBJ2-1,TRBD2,TGTGCCAGTAGTATGCTAGCGGGTTTCTACAATGAGCAGTTCTTC,CASSMLAGFYNEQFF
TRBV28,-,TRBJ2-7,TRBD1,TGTGCCAGTCTGGACAGGGGGGCCGGGGAGCAGTACTTC,CASLDRGAGEQYF
TRBV6-5,-,TRBJ1-2,-,TGTGCCAGCAGTTATCGTTCCCAGGGCGGCTATGGCTACACCTTC,CASSYRSQGGYGYTF
TRBV7-6,-,TRBJ2-3,TRBD2,TGTGCCAGCAGCCCACGTATTGGACTAGCGGGAGGTATGGGAGATACGCAGTATTTT,CASSPRIGLAGGMGDTQYF
TRBV28,once,TRBJ1-3,TRBD1,TGTGCCAGCAGGTCCACAGGGGGCGCGGGAAACACCATATATTTT,CASRSTGGAGNTIYF
TRBV19,-,TRBJ1-2,-,TGTGCCAGTAGTTACAGATCTAACTATGGCTACACCTTC,CASSYRSNYGYTF
TRBV4-3,-,TRBJ2-4,-,TGCGCCAGCAGCCAAGATCGGGTGTTAGCCAAAAACATTCAGTACTTC,CASSQDRVLAKNIQYF
TRBV19,-,TRBJ1-2,-,TGTGCCAGTAGTATAGGCCAGATTAACTATGGCTACACCTTC,CASSIGQINYGYTF
TRBV18,-,TRBJ1-3,-,TGTGCCAGCTCACCAGTCGGTGGAAACACCATATATTTT,CASSPVGGNTIYF
TRBV20-1,-,TRBJ2-7,-,TGCAGTGCAACAAGCTACGAGCAGTACTTC,CSATSYEQYF
TRBV27,-,TRBJ2-3,TRBD1,TGTGCCAGCAGTTTAGGAGTTCCTGGGACAGGTCTCGCGGCTAGCACAGATACGCAGTATTTT,CASSLGVPGTGLAASTDTQYF
TRBV4-1,-,TRBJ2-1,-,TGCGCCAGCAGCCCCGAATCGTCCTGGCTCAATGAGCAGTTCTTC,CASSPESSWLNEQFF
TRBV15,-,TRBJ2-7,TRBD2,TGTGCCACCAGCAGACCCATCCAGCCGGGAGGTAGGAGCGAGCAGTACTTC,CATSRPIQPGGRSEQYF
TRBV6-1,-,TRBJ1-1,-,TGTGCCAGCAGTGGGTCGGAGGGTTTGGGCACTGAAGCTTTCTTT,CASSGSEGLGTEAFF
TRBV27,-,TRBJ2-7,TRBD1,TGTGCCAGCAGTTTCCGGGACAGCCTCTACGAGCAGTACTTC,CASSFRDSLYEQYF
TRBV28,once,TRBJ1-5,-,TGTGCCAGCAGTCTTGACACCTTTAATCAGCCCCAGCATTTT,CASSLDTFNQPQHF
TRBV19,once,TRBJ1-5,-,TGTGCCAGTAGTATAGGAAGAGGATTGCCCCAGCATTTT,CASSIGRGLPQHF
TRBV5-4,-,TRBJ1-1,-,TGTGCCAGCAGCTTGGCCTCTTGGAACACTGAAGCTTTCTTT,CASSLASWNTEAFF
TRBV4-1,-,TRBJ2-2,TRBD2,TGCGCCAGCAGCCAAGCGGGGAGGGCCGGGGAGCTGTTTTTT,CASSQAGRAGELFF
TRBV5-8,-,TRBJ2-7,TRBD2,TGTGCCAGCAGCTTGGTCGGCAGGGGTGTAGCGGGAGGCTACGAGCAGTACTTC,CASSLVGRGVAGGYEQYF
TRBV27,-,TRBJ2-7,-,TGTGCCAGCAGTCCTGCGGGGGGACAGCTCTACGAGCAGTACTTC,CASSPAGGQLYEQYF
TRBV4-1,-,TRBJ2-7,TRBD1,TGCGCCAGCAGCCAAGCATTAGGACAGGGGAGGGGTTTCTACGAGCAGTACTTC,CASSQALGQGRGFYEQYF
TRBV28,-,TRBJ2-7,-,TGTGCCAGCAGCCCGGACAGTGCCTACGAGCAGTACTTC,CASSPDSAYEQYF
TRBV2,-,TRBJ2-2,-,TGTGCCAGCGGCGCCTCTAGCGTGAACACCGGGGAGCTGTTTTTT,CASGASSVNTGELFF